This T cell receptor beta chain stems from a study of breast tumors, draining lymph nodes, adjacent tissues. General observations from the study: Tumor TCR diversity was below lymph nodes but above nontumor tissue. Tumor and nontumor repertoires were significantly more similar in luminal-like than in basal-like breast cancer.

Germline-derived CDR1 and CDR2 are SGHVS and FQNEAQ. CDR3 size: 15 residues. The V end was cut by 5 bases, the J end by 9 bases, with 22 bases between. TCRdb itself ran the multiplex PCR reads through MiXCR, one entry per CDR3 protein. The sample contains 150,000 to 200,000 distinct CDR3 sequences, roughly 30% of which appear only once. The lymph nodes were axillary draining lymph nodes from breast cancer patients. A remark on this clonotype: Its antigen is currently unknown.

The receptor's source is a female donor with breast cancer. Some clones in this sample may be carry-over from other donors' samples. Sample: axillary lymph node tissue. The rearrangement links TRBV7-8 to TRBJ2-5; TRBD2 might be the D (6 bases). CDR3 protein: CASSLWGESNQPQYF. Written as DNA, the CDR3 is TGTGCCAGCAGCCTGTGGGGGGAAAGCAATCAGCCCCAGTACTTC.